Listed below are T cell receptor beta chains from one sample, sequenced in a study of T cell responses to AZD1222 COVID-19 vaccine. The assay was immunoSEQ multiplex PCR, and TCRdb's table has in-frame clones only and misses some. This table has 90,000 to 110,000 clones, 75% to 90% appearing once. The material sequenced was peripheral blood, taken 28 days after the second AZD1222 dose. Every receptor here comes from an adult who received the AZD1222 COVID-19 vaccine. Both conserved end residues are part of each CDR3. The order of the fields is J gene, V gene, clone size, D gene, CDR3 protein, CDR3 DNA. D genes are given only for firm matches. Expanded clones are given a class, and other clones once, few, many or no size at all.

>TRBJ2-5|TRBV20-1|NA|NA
CSVGRETQYF
TGCAGTGTGGGACGGGAGACCCAGTACTTC
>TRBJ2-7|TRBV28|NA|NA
CASSPRPLEQYF
TGTGCCAGCAGTCCCCGACCCCTCGAGCAGTACTTC
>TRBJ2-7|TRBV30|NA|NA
CAWKDRYEQYF
TGTGCCTGGAAGGACCGCTACGAGCAGTACTTC
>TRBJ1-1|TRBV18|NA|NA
CASSTNSWNTEAFF
TGTGCCAGCTCGACAAATTCTTGGAACACTGAAGCTTTCTTT
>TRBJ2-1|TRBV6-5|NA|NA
CASSYRGGSPYNEQFF
TGTGCCAGCAGTTACCGTGGAGGGAGCCCCTACAATGAGCAGTTCTTC
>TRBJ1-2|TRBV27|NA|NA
CASSPTPGGYTF
TGTGCCAGCAGTCCTACCCCCGGGGGCTACACCTTC
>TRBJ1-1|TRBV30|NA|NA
CAWTTGPQAFF
TGTGCCTGGACCACGGGACCCCAAGCTTTCTTT
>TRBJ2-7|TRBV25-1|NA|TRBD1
CASLSRDRGSYEQYF
TGTGCCAGCCTCAGCCGGGACAGGGGGTCCTACGAGCAGTACTTC
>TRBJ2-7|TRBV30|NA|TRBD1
CARSGTGSGEQYF
TGTGCCCGGTCCGGGACAGGGTCGGGCGAGCAGTACTTC
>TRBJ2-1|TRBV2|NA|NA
CASTDWGCNEQFF
TGTGCCAGCACCGATTGGGGGTGCAATGAGCAGTTCTTC
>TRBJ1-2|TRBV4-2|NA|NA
CASSQGRGRGYTF
TGTGCCAGCAGCCAAGGACGGGGTAGGGGCTACACCTTC
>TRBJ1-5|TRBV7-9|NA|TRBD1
CASSSGTATNQPQHF
TGTGCCAGCAGCTCAGGGACAGCCACCAATCAGCCCCAGCATTTT
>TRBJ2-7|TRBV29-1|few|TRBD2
CSVASGRTREQYF
TGCAGCGTTGCCAGCGGGAGGACTAGGGAGCAGTACTTC
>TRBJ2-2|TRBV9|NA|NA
CASSVGRVNTGELFF
TGTGCCAGCAGCGTAGGCAGGGTAAACACCGGGGAGCTGTTTTTT
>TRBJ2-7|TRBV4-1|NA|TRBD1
CASSLLHNRDSAYEQYF
TGCGCCAGCAGCCTCCTACACAACCGGGACAGTGCCTACGAGCAGTACTTC
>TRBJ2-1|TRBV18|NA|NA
CASSLSLPAGTGTNEQFF
TGTGCCAGCTCACTGAGCCTCCCCGCGGGAACGGGAACCAATGAGCAGTTCTTC
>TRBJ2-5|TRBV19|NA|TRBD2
CASSSSSGRVQETQYF
TGTGCCAGTAGTTCATCTAGCGGGAGAGTCCAAGAGACCCAGTACTTC
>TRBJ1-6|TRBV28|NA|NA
CASSQNDRFSFHF
TGTGCCAGCAGTCAAAACGACAGGTTCTCCTTCCACTTT
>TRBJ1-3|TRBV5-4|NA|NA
CASSLSQSSGNTIYF
TGTGCCAGCAGCTTGTCTCAGAGCTCTGGAAACACCATATATTTT
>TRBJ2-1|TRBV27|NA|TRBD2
CASSLASGRPTYNEQFF
TGTGCCAGCAGTTTAGCCAGCGGGAGGCCCACCTACAATGAGCAGTTCTTC
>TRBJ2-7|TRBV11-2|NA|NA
CASSTSGAYEQYF
TGTGCCAGCAGCACGAGCGGTGCCTACGAGCAGTACTTC
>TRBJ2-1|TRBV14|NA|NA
CASSPDLGGRYNEQFF
TGTGCCAGCAGCCCCGACCTGGGGGGTAGGTACAATGAGCAGTTCTTC
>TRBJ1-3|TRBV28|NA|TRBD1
CASTPTGTGTIYF
TGTGCCAGCACCCCGACAGGGACAGGCACCATATATTTT
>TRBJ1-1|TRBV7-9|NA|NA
CASSLSKEGAFF
TGTGCCAGCAGCTTATCGAAAGAGGGGGCTTTCTTT
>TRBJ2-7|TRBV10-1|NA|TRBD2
CASRPCGLAELYEQYF
TGCGCCAGCAGACCCTGCGGACTAGCGGAATTATACGAGCAGTACTTC
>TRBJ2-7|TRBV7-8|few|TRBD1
CASSSGQGLAREQYF
TGTGCCAGCAGCTCAGGACAGGGGCTTGCTCGCGAGCAGTACTTC